This T cell receptor (beta chain) was found in a study of blood T cell repertoires in COVID-19. The wider study: The United States, Italy and Spain supplied acute and convalescent COVID-19 samples.

The V and J ends lost 0 bases and 1 base respectively, with 9 bases between them. The V gene's germline CDR1 is MNHEY and CDR2 SMNVEV (reference sequence). The CDR3 spans 16 residues. In its sample, this clone was seen once. In the original workflow: Reference gene primers were amplified, and this amplification served to estimate nucleated cell counts. Clones were sequenced by immunoSEQ multiplex PCR, and TCRdb holds only the in-frame ones, with some missing. The V and J calls and clone size come from that table; D and trimming were worked out from the DNA. The sample lists 300,000 to 350,000 clones, around 82% occurring once.

This rearrangement joins TRBV27 to TRBJ2-2, with D hard to call. The receptor was derived from a man under 40 with active or convalescent COVID-19. The sample comprised peripheral blood. In DNA form, the CDR3 reads TGTGCCAGCAGTTTATCCAGGCTGAGGAACACCGGGGAGCTGTTTTTT. It yields the protein CASSLSRLRNTGELFF.